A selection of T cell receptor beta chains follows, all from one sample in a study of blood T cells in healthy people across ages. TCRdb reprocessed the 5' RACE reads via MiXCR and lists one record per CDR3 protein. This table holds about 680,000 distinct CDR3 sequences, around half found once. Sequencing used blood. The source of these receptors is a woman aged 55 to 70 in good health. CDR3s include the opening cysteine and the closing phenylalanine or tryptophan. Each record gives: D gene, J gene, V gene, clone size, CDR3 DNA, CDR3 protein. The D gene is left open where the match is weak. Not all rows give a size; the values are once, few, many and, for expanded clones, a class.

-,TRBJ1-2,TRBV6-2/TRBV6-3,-,TGTGCCAGCAGTTACGACGGGTACTATGGCTACACCTTC,CASSYDGYYGYTF
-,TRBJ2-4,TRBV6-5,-,TGTGCCAGCAGTTACAACAGGGACGGGGACATTCAGTACTTC,CASSYNRDGDIQYF
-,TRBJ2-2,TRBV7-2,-,TGTGCCAGCAGCTTTGGGGGAGGTGTCGGGGAGCTGTTTTTT,CASSFGGGVGELFF
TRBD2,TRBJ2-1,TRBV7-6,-,TGTGCCAGCAAACGGACTAGCGGGAGTGGCGATGAGCAGTTCTTC,CASKRTSGSGDEQFF
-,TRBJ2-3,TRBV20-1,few,TGCAGTGCTAGTCGGCCCCTAGGGGGCACAGATACGCAGTATTTT,CSASRPLGGTDTQYF
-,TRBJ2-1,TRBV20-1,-,TGCAGTGCTAGGTCGGGCCCCTATGAGCAGTTCTTC,CSARSGPYEQFF
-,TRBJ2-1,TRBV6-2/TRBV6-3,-,TGTGCCAGCAGGATCGGGGGCGCCGAGCAGTTCTTC,CASRIGGAEQFF
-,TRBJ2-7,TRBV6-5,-,TGTGCCAGCAGCAATACTGTAATCTCCTACGAGCAGTACTTC,CASSNTVISYEQYF
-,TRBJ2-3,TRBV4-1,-,TGCGCCAGCAGCCGAACAGGAGCGGCGGATACGCAGTATTTT,CASSRTGAADTQYF
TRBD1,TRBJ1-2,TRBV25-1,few,TGTGCCAGCACCCGAGGAACAGGGGCCTATGGCTACACCTTC,CASTRGTGAYGYTF
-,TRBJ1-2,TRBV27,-,TGTGCCAGCAGTTTATGGGCCAGGAATCCTTATGGCTACACCTTC,CASSLWARNPYGYTF
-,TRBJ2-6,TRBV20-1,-,TGCAGTGCTAGAGAAGCCTTCTGGGACCGGAGCTCTGGGGCCAACGTCCTGACTTTC,CSAREAFWDRSSGANVLTF
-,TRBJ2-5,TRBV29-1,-,TGCAGCGTTGAAGTGCCACGCCGACGGGAGACCCAGTACTTC,CSVEVPRRRETQYF
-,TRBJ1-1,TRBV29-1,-,TGCAGCGTTGAAGAAGGACACTTGAACACTGAAGCTTTCTTT,CSVEEGHLNTEAFF
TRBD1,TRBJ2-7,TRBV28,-,TGTGCCAGCAGTCTCGGACAGGGCCTTTGGGAGCAGTACTTC,CASSLGQGLWEQYF
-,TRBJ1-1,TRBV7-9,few,TGTGCCAGCAGCTTAGAGATGGGGAACACTGAAGCTTTCTTT,CASSLEMGNTEAFF